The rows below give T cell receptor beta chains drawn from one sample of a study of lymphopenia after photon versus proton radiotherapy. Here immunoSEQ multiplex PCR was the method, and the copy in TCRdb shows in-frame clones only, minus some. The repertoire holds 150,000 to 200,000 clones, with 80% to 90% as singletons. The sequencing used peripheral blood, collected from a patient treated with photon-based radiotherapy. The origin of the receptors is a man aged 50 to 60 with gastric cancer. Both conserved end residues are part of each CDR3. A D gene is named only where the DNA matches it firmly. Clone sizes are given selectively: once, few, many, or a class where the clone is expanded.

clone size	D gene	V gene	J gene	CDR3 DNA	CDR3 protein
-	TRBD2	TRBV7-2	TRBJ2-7	TGTGCCAGCAGCTCGACTAGCGGGAAGACCTACGAGCAGTACTTC	CASSSTSGKTYEQYF
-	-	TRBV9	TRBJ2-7	TGTGCCAGCAGCGTAGACGGAGTGGACAGCTACGAGCAGTACTTC	CASSVDGVDSYEQYF
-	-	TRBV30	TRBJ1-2	TGTGCCTGGAGTGGCGACTGGGGGGTGGTCTATGGCTACACCTTC	CAWSGDWGVVYGYTF
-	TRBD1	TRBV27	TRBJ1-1	TGTGCCAGCAGGTACAGGGGTATGAACACTGAAGCTTTCTTT	CASRYRGMNTEAFF
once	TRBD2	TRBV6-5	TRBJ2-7	TGTGCCAGCAGCCGAAGCGGGACCAACTACTACGAGCAGTACTTC	CASSRSGTNYYEQYF
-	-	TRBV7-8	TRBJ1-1	TGTGCCAGCAGCCCCGAAGGGAGGTACACTGAAGCTTTCTTT	CASSPEGRYTEAFF
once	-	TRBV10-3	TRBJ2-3	TGTGCCATCAGTGGCGTAGACCCCTTGGATACGCAGTATTTT	CAISGVDPLDTQYF
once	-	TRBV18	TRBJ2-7	TGTGCCAGCTCACCTGCCAGGAGCTCCTACGAGCAGTACTTC	CASSPARSSYEQYF
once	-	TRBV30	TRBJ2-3	TGTGCCTGGAGTACTGGAACAGATACGCAGTATTTT	CAWSTGTDTQYF
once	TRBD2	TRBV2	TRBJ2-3	TGTGCCAGCAGTGTAGGAGGGAGGGCCCTCAGCACAGATACGCAGTATTTT	CASSVGGRALSTDTQYF
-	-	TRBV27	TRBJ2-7	TGTGCCAGCAGTTTGAAGCAGGGGCGGCGGGAGCAGTACTTC	CASSLKQGRREQYF
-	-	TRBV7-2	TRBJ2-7	TGTGCCAGCAGAACGGGAACCTACGAGCAGTACTTC	CASRTGTYEQYF
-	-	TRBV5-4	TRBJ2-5	TGTGCCAGCAGCGTACAGGGTCGGGAGGAGACCCAGTACTTC	CASSVQGREETQYF
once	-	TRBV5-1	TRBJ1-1	TGCGCCAGCAGCTTGGAGAGGGGTAGGAACACTGAAGCTTTCTTT	CASSLERGRNTEAFF
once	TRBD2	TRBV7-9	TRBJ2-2	TGTGCCAGCAGCTTAGAGCGACTAGCAGGCACCGGGGAGCTGTTTTTT	CASSLERLAGTGELFF
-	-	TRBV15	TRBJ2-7	TGTGCCACCAGCCCCGGGACATTAGCCTACGAGCAGTACTTC	CATSPGTLAYEQYF
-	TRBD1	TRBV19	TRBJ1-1	TGTGCCAGTAGTGCCCGGGACAGGGTTACTGAAGCTTTCTTT	CASSARDRVTEAFF
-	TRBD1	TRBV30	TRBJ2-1	TGTGCCTGGATCCCCGGGACAGGGACGTACAATGAGCAGTTCTTC	CAWIPGTGTYNEQFF
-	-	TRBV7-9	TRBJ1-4	TGTGCCAGCAGGCGGGCAGAGAATGAAAAACTGTTTTTT	CASRRAENEKLFF
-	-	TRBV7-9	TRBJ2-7	TGTGCCAGCAGCCTTACCTACGAGCAGTACTTC	CASSLTYEQYF
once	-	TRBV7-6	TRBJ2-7	TGTGCCAGCAGCGGCCTGGGCCAGGCCCTTTCCTACGAGCAGTACTTC	CASSGLGQALSYEQYF
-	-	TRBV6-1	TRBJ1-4	TGTGCCAGCAGTGAGGCGGCAACTAATGAAAAACTGTTTTTT	CASSEAATNEKLFF
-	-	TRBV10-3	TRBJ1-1	TGTGCCATCAGTGAGTCGGAGGTAAAGAACACTGAAGCTTTCTTT	CAISESEVKNTEAFF
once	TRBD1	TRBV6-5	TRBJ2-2	TGTGCCAGCAGTGGGACAGGTCGGACCGGGGAGCTGTTTTTT	CASSGTGRTGELFF
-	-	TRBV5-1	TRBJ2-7	TGCGCCAGCAGCTTCTCCTCCTACGAGCAGTACTTC	CASSFSSYEQYF
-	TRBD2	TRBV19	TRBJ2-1	TGTGCCAGTATTTCTAGCGGGAGGTCCAATGAGCAGTTCTTC	CASISSGRSNEQFF
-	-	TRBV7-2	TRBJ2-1	TGTGCCAGCAGCCGCCCGACTAACAATGAGCAGTTCTTC	CASSRPTNNEQFF
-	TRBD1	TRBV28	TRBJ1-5	TGTGCCAGCAGTTATAGGACAGGGGGGAATCAGCCCCAGCATTTT	CASSYRTGGNQPQHF
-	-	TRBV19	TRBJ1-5	TGTGCCAGTAGTATATCGGGGGGCCTCAATCAGCCCCAGCATTTT	CASSISGGLNQPQHF
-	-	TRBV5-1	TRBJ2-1	TGCGCCAGCAGTTCCGCCGATGAGCAGTTCTTC	CASSSADEQFF
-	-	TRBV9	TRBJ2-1	TGTGCCAGCAGCGGTGGGGGCGCATCCTACAATGAGCAGTTCTTC	CASSGGGASYNEQFF
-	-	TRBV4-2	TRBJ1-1	TGTGCCAGCAGCCAAGCGACGGGGAACTTGAACACTGAAGCTTTCTTT	CASSQATGNLNTEAFF
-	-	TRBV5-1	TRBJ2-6	TGCGCCAGCAGCTTGATAACCTCTGGGGCCAACGTCCTGACTTTC	CASSLITSGANVLTF
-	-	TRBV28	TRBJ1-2	TGTGCCAGCAGTTCCAACATACCTCCAGCTCCCTATGGCTACACCTTC	CASSSNIPPAPYGYTF
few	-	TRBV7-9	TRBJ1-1	TGTGCCAGCAGCTTAGTAGGGACGAACACTGAAGCTTTCTTT	CASSLVGTNTEAFF
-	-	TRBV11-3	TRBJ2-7	TGTGCCAGCAGCTTTGAGATGGCTGACGAGCAGTACTTC	CASSFEMADEQYF
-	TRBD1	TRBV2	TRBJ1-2	TGTGCCAGCATTAAGGGGCTAACAGGGGCCTATGGCTACACCTTC	CASIKGLTGAYGYTF
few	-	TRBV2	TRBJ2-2	TGTGCCAGCAGGGCAGTTAACACCGGGGAGCTGTTTTTT	CASRAVNTGELFF
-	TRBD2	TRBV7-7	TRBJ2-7	TGTGCCAGCAGCTCCCAGCGGGGTAGCTCCTACGAGCAGTACTTC	CASSSQRGSSYEQYF
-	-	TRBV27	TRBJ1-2	TGTGCCAGCAGCCCCTATGGGGGGCCGCGAGGCTACACCTTC	CASSPYGGPRGYTF
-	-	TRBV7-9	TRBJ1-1	TGTGCCAGCAGCTTACCCAGGTCCTCTGAAGCTTTCTTT	CASSLPRSSEAFF
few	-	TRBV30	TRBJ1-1	TGTGCCTGGATTACAGGAGGGAAAAGGGCTTTCTTT	CAWITGGKRAFF
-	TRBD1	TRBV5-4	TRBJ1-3	TGTGCCAGCAGCTCCACAGGGGCTGGAAACACCATATATTTT	CASSSTGAGNTIYF
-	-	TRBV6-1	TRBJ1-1	TGTGCCAGCAGTGAATGGGATTCAAACACTGAAGCTTTCTTT	CASSEWDSNTEAFF
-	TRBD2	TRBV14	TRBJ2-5	TGTGCCAGCAGCGATCACGGACTAGCGGGAGGAGGAATAGAGACCCAGTACTTC	CASSDHGLAGGGIETQYF
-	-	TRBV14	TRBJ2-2	TGTGCCAGCAGCCAAGACCCTCCTGCCCAGAACACCGGGGAGCTGTTTTTT	CASSQDPPAQNTGELFF
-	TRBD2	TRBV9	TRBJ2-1	TGTGCCAGCAGCGTTGGGACTAGCGGGAGGCTTGGCAATGAGCAGTTCTTC	CASSVGTSGRLGNEQFF
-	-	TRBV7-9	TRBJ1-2	TGTGCCAGCAGCTTAGCAGGGGAAAACTATGGCTACACCTTC	CASSLAGENYGYTF
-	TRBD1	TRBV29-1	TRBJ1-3	TGCAGCGTTGCCCGGGACAGAGGAAACACCATATATTTT	CSVARDRGNTIYF
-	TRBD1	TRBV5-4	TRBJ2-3	TGTGCCAGCAGCTTGGCGGGACAGGGAATAGATACGCAGTATTTT	CASSLAGQGIDTQYF
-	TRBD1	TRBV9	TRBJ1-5	TGTGCCAGCAGCGACGGGACAGGCAATCAGCCCCAGCATTTT	CASSDGTGNQPQHF
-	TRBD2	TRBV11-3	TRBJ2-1	TGTGCCAGCAGCCAGGGACTAGCGGACAATGAGCAGTTCTTC	CASSQGLADNEQFF
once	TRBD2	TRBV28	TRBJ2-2	TGTGCCAGCAGTTTTGGCCGACTAGCGGGCCCCACCGGGGAGCTGTTTTTT	CASSFGRLAGPTGELFF
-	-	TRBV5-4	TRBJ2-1	TGTGCCAGCAGCTTGAGGGGGAGGACAGATACCAATGAGCAGTTCTTC	CASSLRGRTDTNEQFF